This TCR beta chain was recorded in a study of CD8 T cells in ankylosing spondylitis. Study-wide points: Ankylosing spondylitis blood seemed to carry a telltale TCR beta motif made of fewer than ten highly homologous variants. Disease-associated clones were reportedly significantly overrepresented in matched ankylosing spondylitis synovial fluid. Clones that were linked to disease were CD8+ and were relatively rare in peripheral blood. A number of the motif variants had already been described in reactive arthritis synovial fluid and blood.

Each TCR beta library was made by quantitative 5'-RACE that incorporated molecular barcodes. TCRdb called the 5' RACE reads again in MiXCR, with one record for every CDR3 protein. The sample contains a few hundred thousand distinct CDR3 sequences, just under 7.5% of which appear only once. This clonotype appeared many times. Antigen specificity is unknown. The CDR3 contains 17 residues. Germline assignment: CDR1 SGHRS and CDR2 YFSETQ. The V end was cut by 0 bases, the J end by 4 bases, with 20 bases between. The rearrangement joins TRBV5-1 to TRBJ2-7; D is undetermined. This clonotype originated in a male donor with ankylosing spondylitis. Sequenced: blood, either unsorted or a sorted T cell fraction (not recorded which). The CDR3 loop is CASSLVGTDPRGYEQYF. CDR3 coding DNA: TGCGCCAGCAGCTTGGTCGGTACAGACCCTCGAGGTTACGAGCAGTACTTC. Using reference TRBV5-1 and TRBJ2-7 for the parts outside the CDR3, the full variable domain is KAGVTQTPRYLIKTRGQQVTLSCSPISGHRSVSWYQQTPGQGLQFLFEYFSETQRNKGNFPGRFSGRQFSNSRSEMNVSTLELGDSALYLCASSLVGTDPRGYEQYFGPGTRLTVT.